This TCR beta chain was profiled in a study of PD-1 blockade in classical Hodgkin lymphoma. Study-level findings and limits: Healthy donors were reported to have higher baseline TCR diversity than newly diagnosed patients. Researchers reported that CD4+ TCR diversity, though not CD8+, rose significantly by C4D1. Repertoires differed for reasons still undefined, possibly disease activity or prior therapy.

Remarks on this clone: Its antigen is not identified.

Libraries were prepared by immunoSEQ multiplex PCR; TCRdb keeps only in-frame clonotypes and omits some of them. The table has about 85,000 clones, 75% to 95% seen once. V gave up 4 bases and J gave up 1 base, with 11 bases separating them. CDR3 length: 14 amino acids. Per germline, CDR1 MNHEY and CDR2 SVGAGI. Time point given: cycle 4 day 1 (C4D1), after five to seven weeks of nivolumab. Every patient relapsed after autologous stem cell transplantation, and brentuximab vedotin exposure varied. Classification of best responses gave complete response, partial response or progressive disease. The sequences come from peripheral blood mononuclear cells (PBMCs), collected before the fourth cycle of nivolumab. The chain uses TRBV6-5 and TRBJ2-7; TRBD1 is a possible D gene (6 bases). This receptor was taken from a human donor with classical Hodgkin lymphoma. The CDR3 region has the DNA TGTGCCAGCAGTTTCCGGACAGAATCCTACGAGCAGTACTTC. Encoded protein: CASSFRTESYEQYF.